This passage covers 12 T cell receptor beta chains from one sample sequenced in a study of blood T cell repertoires in COVID-19. Some clones are missing from TCRdb's copy, which holds only in-frame ones; the method was immunoSEQ multiplex PCR. The top ten hold 1.4% to 1.5% of the sample, which has 70,000 or so clones, more than 90% seen once. The sample was peripheral blood. Receptors were obtained from a man aged 45-60 years with acute or convalescent COVID-19.

This chain connects TRBV29-1 to TRBJ1-1; D uncertain. Germline lookup yields CDR1 SQVTM and CDR2 ANQGSEA. The V end was cut by 4 bases, the J end by 0 bases, with 12 bases between. There are 14 residues in the CDR3. The CDR3 DNA reads TGCAGCGTTGTAGAGCAAAACATGAACACTGAAGCTTTCTTT. Encoded protein: CSVVEQNMNTEAFF.

The chain has TRBV7-3 and TRBJ2-6, with D tentatively TRBD2 (7 bases). Germline-derived CDR1 and CDR2 are SGHTA and FQGTGA. The CDR3 covers 17 residues. The V end lost 4 bases, the J end lost 0 bases, and 13 bases lay between the germline ends. The CDR3 DNA is TGTGCCAGCAGCTCACAGGGACTAAGCTCTGGGGCCAACGTCCTGACTTTC. It encodes CASSSQGLSSGANVLTF. Full variable domain (remainder filled in from reference TRBV7-3 and TRBJ2-6): GAGVSQTPSNKVTEKGKYVELRCDPISGHTALYWYRQSLGQGPEFLIYFQGTGAADDSGLPNDRFFAVRPEGSVSTLKIQRTERGDSAVYLCASSSQGLSSGANVLTFGAGSRLTVL.

The chain links TRBV28 to TRBJ1-4, with 12 bases lining up with TRBD1. This CDR3 contains 15 residues. Losses at the gene ends were 6 bases for V and 7 bases for J; bases not matched to a gene: 6. Germline V gene lookup returns CDR1 MDHEN and CDR2 SYDVKM. The CDR3 bases are TGTGCCAGCAGGAATGGGGACAGGGGGCTTGAAAAACTGTTTTTT. Residues: CASRNGDRGLEKLFF.

This clone appeared once. The gene calls are TRBV18 and TRBJ2-1, with 9 bases fitting TRBD2. The CDR3 totals 16 residues. From germline, CDR1 is KGHSH and CDR2 LQKENI. J lost 6 bases, V lost 4 bases, and 10 bases had no gene match. In nucleotides, the CDR3 is TGTGCCAGCTCACATCTTAGCGGGAGATTCAGCAATGAGCAGTTCTTC. This translates into CASSHLSGRFSNEQFF.

J is TRBJ2-7 and V is TRBV27; TRBD2 is a possible D gene (5 bases). The CDR3 consists of 14 residues. V lost 0 bases and J 3 bases, leaving 9 bases between the germline ends. CDR1 and CDR2 from the germline V gene are MNHEY and SMNVEV (reference sequence). In DNA, the CDR3 is TGTGCCAGCAGTTTATCGATCGGGGTCTACGAGCAGTACTTC. Amino acid sequence: CASSLSIGVYEQYF.

V is TRBV7-9 and J is TRBJ1-1, with D unclear. Trimming removed 4 bases at V and 3 bases at J, with 6 bases between. Germline assignment: CDR1 SEHNR and CDR2 FQNEAQ (reference sequence). CDR3 length equals 12 residues. This chain's CDR3 is CASSSSDTEAFF. CDR3 bases: TGTGCCAGCAGCTCTTCTGACACTGAAGCTTTCTTT.

This clone was observed once. The J gene is TRBJ2-3, the V gene TRBV5-1; TRBD2 aligns across 14 bases. Germline values: CDR1 SGHRS, CDR2 YFSETQ. The ends lost 4 bases at V and 14 bases at J; junction bases unmatched: 12. The CDR3 has 15 amino acids. The CDR3 here is CASSPMTSGGAFVYF. DNA of the CDR3: TGCGCCAGCAGCCCTATGACTAGCGGGGGGGCTTTTGTGTATTTT.

V usage is TRBV4-1 and J usage is TRBJ2-5, with D possibly matching TRBD2 (6 bases). The CDR3 consists of 14 residues. V was shortened by 4 bases and J by 0 bases, with 9 bases between the two germline ends. Germline V CDR1 and CDR2: MGHRA, YSYEKL. CDR3 DNA sequence: TGCGCCAGCAGCCGCAGCGGGTACCAAGAGACCCAGTACTTC. This codes for CASSRSGYQETQYF.

V usage is TRBV7-9 and J usage is TRBJ1-1; the D is unclear. This CDR3 is 13 amino acids long. Trimming took off 3 bases at V and 4 bases at J, with 9 bases between the two ends. Germline-derived CDR1 and CDR2 are SEHNR and FQNEAQ (reference sequence). As DNA, the CDR3 is TGTGCCAGCAGCTTCTACCGAGGCACTGAAGCTTTCTTT. Residues: CASSFYRGTEAFF.

The chain carries TRBV29-1 and TRBJ2-5, with 7 bases matching TRBD2. Germline-derived CDR1 and CDR2 are SQVTM and ANQGSEA. CDR3 size: 15 residues. V lost 3 bases, J lost 0 bases, and 7 bases stayed unmatched. CDR3 nucleotides: TGCAGCGTTGACGAAGCGGGGAACAACCAAGAGACCCAGTACTTC. Its protein is CSVDEAGNNQETQYF.

The rearrangement links TRBV2 to TRBJ1-5; possibly TRBD1 for D (6 bases). V lost 6 bases and J lost 1, with 10 bases in between. This CDR3 is 14 amino acids long. CDR1 is SNHLY, CDR2 FYNNEI, per germline. CDR3 DNA: TGTGCCAGCAGAGACAGGCTGAGCAATCAGCCCCAGCATTTT. Encoded protein: CASRDRLSNQPQHF.

The genes are TRBV20-1 and TRBJ2-7; 10 bases are shared with TRBD2. This CDR3 has 17 residues. Germline values: CDR1 DFQATT, CDR2 SNEGSKA (reference sequence). The junction had 14 bases not matched to a gene; V was cut back by 3 bases and J by 3 bases. The DNA for the CDR3 is TGCAGTGCTAGTACTCCACTGCGGAGCGGGGGGGACTACGAGCAGTACGTC. Its protein product is CSASTPLRSGGDYEQYV.